This TCR beta chain comes out of a study of T cell responses to AZD1222 COVID-19 vaccine. Samples with a second dose at about 4 or about 12 weeks were pooled together. Study conclusions and caveats: Sampling that yielded the repertoires occurred only after the peak T cell response. Donors, mostly white British, included more females; clonal diversity was possibly underestimated. The study found vaccine-associated CD4 TCRs spanning spike, dominant at 160-218 and 743-854.

Only in-frame clones appear in the TCRdb table, and some are missing; sequencing was by immunoSEQ multiplex PCR. The sample gives 90,000 to 100,000 clones, approximately 84% of which show up once; 14% is in the top ten. Trimming cost V 11 bases and J 6 bases, with 16 bases left between them. This CDR3 comprises 12 residues. The germline CDR1 and CDR2 sequences are ENHRY and SYGVKD. To note about this clone: The antigen remains undetermined.

Sequences were derived from peripheral blood, sampled 28 days after the second AZD1222 dose. The rearrangement joins TRBV10-3 to TRBJ1-1, with a possible D match to TRBD1 (5 bases). This clonotype was sampled from an adult who received the AZD1222 COVID-19 vaccine. The CDR3 bases are TGTGCCGAGGGACTCCTTCAGGCTGAAGCTTTCTTT. Its translation: CAEGLLQAEAFF.